The 21 T cell receptor beta chains presented below share a single source sample, sequenced in a study of T cell clonality in common variable immunodeficiency. Only in-frame clones appear in the TCRdb table, and some are missing; sequencing was by immunoSEQ multiplex PCR. The sample was found to contain fewer than 70,000 clones, and every one recurs. Sequencing input: peripheral blood mononuclear cells. These receptor sequences come from a person between 18 and 75 years old in good health.

As concerns this clone: From the germline J gene comes the end of the CDR3, since the read stops 3 residues before it. The J gene is TRBJ2-7, the V gene TRBV30, with D perhaps assigned TRBD1 or TRBD2 (5 bases each). The ends were cut back, 0 bases at V and 5 bases at J, with 17 bases in the middle. The CDR3 runs 15 residues. Germline CDR1 is GTSNPN and CDR2 is SVGIG (reference sequence). Here the CDR3 reads CAWSVGVGSLDEQYF. The sequenced CDR3 bases are TGTGCCTGGAGTGTAGGGGTTGGGAGTCTCGACGAG.

The sample holds many counts of this clone. The read gets to within 3 residues of the CDR3 end, and the germline J gene fills in the rest. V is TRBV29-1 and J is TRBJ1-2, with a tentative D call TRBD1 (6 bases). Per the germline V gene, CDR1 is SQVTM and CDR2 is ANQGSEA. This CDR3 is built from 13 residues. The CDR3 sequence is CSVVPQGLNGYTF. The sequenced part of the CDR3 DNA is TGCAGCGTGGTTCCTCAGGGGTTGAACGGC.

This clone came up many times. The read finishes 3 residues shy of the CDR3 end, and the germline J gene is used to complete it. The rearrangement uses TRBV7-3 and TRBJ2-5; 7 bases line up with TRBD1. Germline V lookup: CDR1 SGHTA, CDR2 FQGTGA. This CDR3 is built from 16 residues. V shed 5 bases, J shed 2 bases, and the junction held 11 bases outside the gene matches. The sequenced part of the CDR3 DNA is TGTGCCAGCAGCCCGACAGGGCCCTCGGGGCAAGAGACC. It specifies CASSPTGPSGQET. The whole CDR3 protein is CASSPTGPSGQETQYF.

This clone was counted at least ten times. The read gets to within 3 residues of the CDR3 end, and the germline J gene fills in the rest. V gene TRBV4-1 combines with J gene TRBJ2-3, with D perhaps TRBD1 (6 bases). V gave up 3 bases and J gave up 6 bases, with 16 bases separating them. The CDR3 loop spans 15 amino acids. Germline-derived CDR1 and CDR2 are MGHRA and YSYEKL. The chain's CDR3 is CASSQVGHRADTQYF. The sequenced CDR3 bases are TGCGCCAGCAGCCAGGTGGGACATCGGGCGGATACG.

This clone was counted many times. The CDR3 end lies 3 residues beyond the end of the read and is filled in from the germline J gene. The chain joins TRBV5-6 to TRBJ1-5; TRBD1 might be the D (6 bases). CDR3 length: 14 amino acids. Trimming removed 4 bases from V and 3 bases from J, with 11 bases in between. From germline, CDR1 is SGHDT and CDR2 YYEEEE. The CDR3 region is CASSPWTDNQPQHF. CDR3 DNA, as far as it was read: TGTGCCAGCAGCCCCTGGACAGACAATCAGCCC.

This clone appeared many times. The read terminates 3 residues ahead of where the CDR3 ends, so the germline J gene completes it. The chain combines TRBV7-2 with TRBJ2-6; no clear D gene. The germline V gene encodes CDR1 SGHTA and CDR2 FQGNSA. V lost 4 bases, J lost 1 base, and 5 bases lay in between. The CDR3 has 14 amino acids. The CDR3: CASSSVSGANVLTF. The part of the CDR3 DNA that was read is TGTGCCAGCAGCTCAGTGTCTGGGGCCAACGTC. The full variable domain, completed using reference TRBV7-2 and TRBJ2-6, is GAGVSQSPSNKVTEKGKDVELRCDPISGHTALYWYRQSLGQGLEFLIYFQGNSAPDKSGLPSDRFSAERTGGSVSTLTIQRTQQEDSAVYLCASSSVSGANVLTFGAGSRLTVL.

There are many counts of this clone. The read comes to an end 3 residues before the CDR3 does, leaving the germline J gene to fill in the end. J is TRBJ2-3 and V is TRBV20-1; 7 nucleotides match TRBD2. CDR1 is DFQATT, CDR2 SNEGSKA, per germline (reference sequence). The junction had 13 bases not matched to a gene; V was cut back by 0 bases and J by 4 bases. The CDR3 is 17 residues long. CDR3 sequence: CSARDLFGGSRADTQYF. The sequenced part of the CDR3 DNA is TGCAGTGCTAGAGATCTCTTTGGCGGGAGTAGGGCAGATACG.

This clone was seen many times. With the read ending 3 residues before the CDR3 end, the germline J gene is used to fill in that end. The chain couples TRBV20-1 to TRBJ1-2, with D hard to call. Trimming took 5 bases from V and 4 from J, leaving 14 bases between them. This CDR3 has 13 amino acids. The V gene's germline CDR1 is DFQATT and CDR2 SNEGSKA (reference sequence). CDR3 bases read: TGCAGTGCTGAGTTACCTGCCAGCTATGGC. Protein: CSAELPASYG. The entire CDR3 reads CSAELPASYGYTF.

The table lists this clone with many counts. The sequence runs out 3 residues before the end of the CDR3; the remainder is reconstructed from the germline J gene. The rearrangement uses TRBV20-1 and TRBJ2-3, with 11 bases lining up with TRBD1. The CDR3 has 17 residues. Trimming took 5 bases from V and 0 from J; bases not matched to a gene: 10. Germline V lookup: CDR1 DFQATT, CDR2 SNEGSKA (reference sequence). CDR3 protein: CSADWTGGSSSTDTQYF. CDR3 bases read: TGCAGTGCTGATTGGACAGGGGGCTCTTCTAGCACAGATACG.

In this sample, this clone turned up many times. The missing CDR3 end, 3 residues past where the read stops, is filled in from the germline J gene. V and J are TRBV6-2 or TRBV6-3 and TRBJ2-1, with 8 bases fitting TRBD2. The CDR3 spans 16 residues. V was clipped by 0 bases and J by 4 bases; unmatched bases: 5. CDR1 and CDR2 (germline): MNHEY, SVGEGT. The sequenced part of the CDR3 DNA is TGTGCCAGCAGTTACTCGGGGACTAGAGGGTACAATGAG. This translates into CASSYSGTRGYNE. The whole CDR3 is CASSYSGTRGYNEQFF.

This clone was counted ten times or more. The CDR3 extends 3 residues past the end of the read, so its final part is completed from the germline J gene. The chain links TRBV12-3 or TRBV12-4 to TRBJ1-4; 8 bases align to TRBD1. The CDR3 spans 18 residues. With 5 bases clipped from V and 0 bases from J, the junction kept 11 bases outside the gene matches. The CDR3 spells CASSLTGGQVATNEKLFF. The DNA read from the CDR3 is TGTGCCAGCAGTCTCACGGGGGGACAGGTTGCAACTAATGAAAAA.

This clone showed up many times. The read ends 3 residues before the CDR3 terminus; that terminus is restored from the germline J gene. The chain combines TRBV30 with TRBJ2-7; no clear D. Trimming took off 2 bases at V and 2 bases at J, with 4 bases between the two ends. CDR1 is GTSNPN and CDR2 is SVGIG in the germline V gene (reference sequence). The CDR3 is 11 residues long. CDR3 DNA, as far as it was read: TGTGCCTGGAGTTCTGCCTACGAG. It yields the protein CAWSSAYE. The CDR3 as a whole reads CAWSSAYEQYF.

This clone was seen at least ten times. The read ends 3 residues before the CDR3 terminus; that terminus is restored from the germline J gene. The chain has TRBV19 and TRBJ1-2; tentative D call: TRBD1 (6 bases). Germline CDR1 is LNHDA and CDR2 is SQIVND (reference sequence). CDR3 length: 14 amino acids. V shed 2 bases and J shed 2 bases, with 9 bases lying between them. The DNA read from the CDR3 is TGTGCCAGTAGTATAACAGGGCCCAACTATGGC. This codes for CASSITGPNYG. The CDR3 reads in full as CASSITGPNYGYTF.

This clone has ten or more counts. The read falls 3 residues short of the CDR3 end, and the missing part is taken from the germline J gene. The rearrangement uses TRBV20-1 and TRBJ2-4, with TRBD2 as a possible D gene (7 bases). The CDR3 is made up of 12 amino acids. Trimming removed 2 bases from V and 8 bases from J, with 10 bases in between. Germline values: CDR1 DFQATT, CDR2 SNEGSKA (reference sequence). The CDR3 DNA, read in part, is TGCAGTGCTAGACTAGGGGGGGACATT. The encoded protein is CSARLGGDI. The CDR3 reads in full as CSARLGGDIQYF.

This clone appeared many times. The CDR3 goes on 3 residues after the read ends, and that part is filled in from the germline J gene. This rearrangement joins TRBV28 to TRBJ2-1, with 11 bases identical to TRBD2. The V gene end was trimmed by 5 bases and the J gene end by 5 bases; junction bases not matched to a gene: 5. This CDR3 region has 15 residues. The germline V gene has CDR1 MDHEN and CDR2 SYDVKM. CDR3 DNA (partial): TGTGCCAGCAGTACGGGACTAGCGGCAAACAATGAG. Amino acid sequence: CASSTGLAANNE. The full CDR3 protein reads CASSTGLAANNEQFF.

This clone has ten or more counts. Read data end 3 residues before the CDR3 end; the end is taken from the germline J gene. The J gene is TRBJ1-6, the V gene TRBV7-8, with 10 bases fitting TRBD1. This CDR3 spans 17 amino acids. From germline, CDR1 is SGHVS and CDR2 FQNEAQ. V dropped 5 bases and J dropped 5; count of bases not matched to a gene: 9. The sequenced part of the CDR3 DNA is TGTGCCAGCAGCGGAGACCGGGACAGGGGCCATAATTCACCC. Protein: CASSGDRDRGHNSP. The CDR3 reads in full as CASSGDRDRGHNSPLHF.

This clone was counted many times. The read ends 3 residues early relative to the CDR3; the germline J gene fills the gap. This sequence joins TRBV2 and TRBJ2-7, with 10 nucleotides matching TRBD1. V trimming: 6 bases; J trimming: 0 bases; junction bases outside the gene matches: 5. The CDR3 is made up of 15 amino acids. Germline V gene lookup returns CDR1 SNHLY and CDR2 FYNNEI. The sequenced part of the CDR3 DNA is TGTGCCAGCAGGGCGGACAGGGGGGCCTCCTACGAG. It yields the protein CASRADRGASYE. The CDR3 reads in full as CASRADRGASYEQYF.

This clone was seen ten or more times. Sequencing ends 3 residues short of the CDR3 end; the germline J gene provides the rest. V gene TRBV5-1 combines with J gene TRBJ2-7, with D possibly being TRBD2 (6 bases). Looked up from germline, CDR1 is SGHRS and CDR2 is YFSETQ. There are 15 residues in the CDR3. Trimming cost V 0 bases and J 4 bases, with 14 bases left between them. CDR3 sequence reads: CASSLGLEPQYEQYF. The part of the CDR3 DNA that was read is TGCGCCAGCAGCTTGGGACTAGAGCCTCAATACGAG.

This clone was counted at least ten times. Sequencing ends 3 residues short of the CDR3 end; the germline J gene provides the rest. The chain links TRBV5-1 to TRBJ2-3; D is possibly TRBD2 (5 bases). This CDR3 has 14 amino acids. V was trimmed by 0 bases and J by 2 bases, leaving 7 bases between them. Germline CDR1 SGHRS, CDR2 YFSETQ. The CDR3 sequence is CASSLERTTDTQYF. Incomplete CDR3 DNA: TGCGCCAGCAGCTTGGAGCGGACCACAGATACG.

This clone was recorded many times. The CDR3 end is not reached by the read, which stops 3 residues before it; the germline J gene fills it in. This sequence joins TRBV19 and TRBJ2-1, with TRBD1 matching 10 bases. The CDR3 is 18 residues long. Looked up from germline, CDR1 is LNHDA and CDR2 is SQIVND (reference sequence). Trimming cost V 2 bases and J 6 bases; bases outside gene matches: 13. CDR3 loop: CASSIILGTGTGVNEQFF. The CDR3 bases that were read are TGTGCCAGTAGTATAATCTTGGGCACCGGGACAGGGGTCAATGAG. The full variable domain, completed using reference TRBV19 and TRBJ2-1, is DGGITQSPKYLFRKEGQNVTLSCEQNLNHDAMYWYRQDPGQGLRLIYYSQIVNDFQKGDIAEGYSVSREKKESFPLTVTSAQKNPTAFYLCASSIILGTGTGVNEQFFGPGTRLTVL.

This clone was detected many times. From the germline J gene comes the end of the CDR3, since the read stops 3 residues before it. The V and J genes are TRBV4-2 and TRBJ2-7; D possibly corresponds to TRBD2 (5 bases). This CDR3 region has 18 residues. V shed 4 bases and J shed 1 base, with 23 bases lying between them. Germline V CDR1 and CDR2: LGHNA, YNFKEQ. The CDR3 region is CASSPGERRAVGSYEQYF. The sequenced part of the CDR3 DNA is TGTGCCAGCAGCCCCGGGGAGAGACGGGCAGTGGGGTCCTACGAG.